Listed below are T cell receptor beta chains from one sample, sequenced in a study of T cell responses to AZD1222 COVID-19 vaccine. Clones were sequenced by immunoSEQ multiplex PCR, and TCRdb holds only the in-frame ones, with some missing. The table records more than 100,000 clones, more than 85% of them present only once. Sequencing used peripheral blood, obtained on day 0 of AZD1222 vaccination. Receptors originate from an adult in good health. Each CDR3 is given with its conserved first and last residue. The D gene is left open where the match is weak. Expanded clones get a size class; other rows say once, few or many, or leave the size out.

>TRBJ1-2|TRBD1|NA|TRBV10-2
TGCGCCAGCGGGACAGGGGGGCGTTATGGCTACACCTTC
CASGTGGRYGYTF
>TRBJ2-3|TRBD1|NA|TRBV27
TGTGCCAGCCGGGACAGGGCTACAGATACGCAGTATTTT
CASRDRATDTQYF
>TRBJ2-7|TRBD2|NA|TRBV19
TGTGCCAGTAGCGGCCTAGCGGGCTACGAGCAGTACTTC
CASSGLAGYEQYF
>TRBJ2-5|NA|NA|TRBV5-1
TGCGCCAGCAGCTTGGTTACGGAGCGGGTGGGCAATCAAGACTTC
CASSLVTERVGNQDF
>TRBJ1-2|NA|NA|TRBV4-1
TGCGCCAGCAGCCAATCACTCGGGATTCTCTATGGCTACACCTTC
CASSQSLGILYGYTF
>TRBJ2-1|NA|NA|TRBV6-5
TGTGCCAGCAGCCAGATACTAAAGAATGAGCAGTTCTTC
CASSQILKNEQFF
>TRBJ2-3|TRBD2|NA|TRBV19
TGTGCCAGTAGTATTGGTAGCGGGTCCTTCACAGATACGCAGTATTTT
CASSIGSGSFTDTQYF
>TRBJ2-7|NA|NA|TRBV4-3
TGCGCCAGCAGCCAAAGACCAGGATCGTCTTACGAGCAGTACTTC
CASSQRPGSSYEQYF
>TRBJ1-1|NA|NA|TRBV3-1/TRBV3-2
TGTGCCAGCAGCCAAGATCTATCTCTCCGGGAATCGGAAGCTTTCTTT
CASSQDLSLRESEAFF
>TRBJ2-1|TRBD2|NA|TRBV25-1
TGTGCCACCGAGAGACTAGCAACTAGTGAGCAGTTCTTC
CATERLATSEQFF
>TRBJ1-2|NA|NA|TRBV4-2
TGTGCCAGCAGCCAGGGTGTGGTTTCCGACAACTATGGCTACACCTTC
CASSQGVVSDNYGYTF
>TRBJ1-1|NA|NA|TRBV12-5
TGTGCTAGTTGGAGGGGGGGCATGAACACTGAAGCTTTCTTT
CASWRGGMNTEAFF
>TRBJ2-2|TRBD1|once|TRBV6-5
TGTGCCAGCGGTCCGGGACAGATCACCGGGGAGCTGTTTTTT
CASGPGQITGELFF
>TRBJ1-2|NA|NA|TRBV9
TGTGCCAGCAGCGCACCCTCGGGATCCCTCTATGGCTACACCTTC
CASSAPSGSLYGYTF
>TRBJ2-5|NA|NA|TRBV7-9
TGTGCCAGCAGCCGTGGGGAGACCCAGTACTTC
CASSRGETQYF
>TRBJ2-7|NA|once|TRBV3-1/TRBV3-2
TGTGCCAGCAGCCGAACTCTGTACGAGCAGTACTTC
CASSRTLYEQYF
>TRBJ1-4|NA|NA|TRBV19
TGTGCCAGTAGTCTTCAGGCCGGGGTCGGGGAAAAACTGTTTTTT
CASSLQAGVGEKLFF
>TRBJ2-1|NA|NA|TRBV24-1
TGTGCCACCAGTGGCCTCGACTGGAATGAGCAGTTCTTC
CATSGLDWNEQFF
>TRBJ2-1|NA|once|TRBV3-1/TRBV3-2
TGTGCCAGCAGCCAAGGGACTTTCAATGAGCAGTTCTTC
CASSQGTFNEQFF
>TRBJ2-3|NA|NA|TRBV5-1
TGCGCCAGCAGCTTTTCTTTCGACTTGCAGTATTTT
CASSFSFDLQYF
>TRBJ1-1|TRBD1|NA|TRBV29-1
TGCAGCGTTTACAGGGGGCCCGATCAAGCTTTCTTT
CSVYRGPDQAFF
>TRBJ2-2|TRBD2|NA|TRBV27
TGTGCCAGCAGACACCCGGGACTAGCGGCGAACACCGGGGAGCTGTTTTTT
CASRHPGLAANTGELFF
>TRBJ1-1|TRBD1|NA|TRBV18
TGTGCCAGCTCAGCCAAGGGGACAGTTGAAGCTTTCTTT
CASSAKGTVEAFF
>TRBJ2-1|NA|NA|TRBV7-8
TGTGCCAGCAGCTTAACCGGTAGGAATGAGCAGTTCTTC
CASSLTGRNEQFF
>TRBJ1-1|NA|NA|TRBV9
TGTGCCAGCAGCGTCCTGGGAATGAACACTGAAGCTTTCTTT
CASSVLGMNTEAFF
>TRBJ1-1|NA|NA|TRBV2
TGTGCCAGCAGCGGGGCAACAGGGAACACTGAAGCTTTCTTT
CASSGATGNTEAFF
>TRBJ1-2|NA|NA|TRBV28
TGTGCCAGCTTCGCCCGGAGGCACAATTATGGCTACACCTTC
CASFARRHNYGYTF
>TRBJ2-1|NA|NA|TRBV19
TGTGCCAGTAGTATACGGGGTCCGGGGGATAATGAGCAGTTCTTC
CASSIRGPGDNEQFF
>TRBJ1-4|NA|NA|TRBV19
TGTGCCAGTAGTGATCGGGGCCCTAATGAAAAACTGTTTTTT
CASSDRGPNEKLFF
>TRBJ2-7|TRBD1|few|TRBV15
TGTGCCACCAGCACACGAAGGACAGGGGCCGAGCAGTACTTC
CATSTRRTGAEQYF
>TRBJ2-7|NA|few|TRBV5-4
TGTGCCAGCAGCCCTCAGACAGGTCTGCGTATCGAGCAGTACTTC
CASSPQTGLRIEQYF
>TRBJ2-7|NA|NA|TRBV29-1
TGCAGCGGGGGTCCAGACCCCTACGAGCAGTACTTC
CSGGPDPYEQYF
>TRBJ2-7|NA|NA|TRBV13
TGTGCCAGCAGCCAAGGTTACTACGAGCAGTACTTC
CASSQGYYEQYF
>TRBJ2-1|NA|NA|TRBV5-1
TGCGCCAGCAGCCTGTGGTCGACCCAGCGATACAATGAGCAGTTCTTC
CASSLWSTQRYNEQFF
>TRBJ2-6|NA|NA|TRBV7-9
TGTGCCAGCAGCTTAGCAGGAACTGGGGCCAACGTCCTGACTTTC
CASSLAGTGANVLTF
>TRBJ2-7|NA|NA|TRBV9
TGTGCCAGCAGCCCGCGGACTGGAAACTACGAGCAGTACTTC
CASSPRTGNYEQYF
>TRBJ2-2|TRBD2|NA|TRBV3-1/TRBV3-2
TGTGCCAGCAGCAATAGCCGGGGGGGCCTTCTTGGCGGGGAGCTGTTTTTT
CASSNSRGGLLGGELFF
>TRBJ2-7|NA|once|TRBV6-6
TGTGCCAGCAGTGCGACCCCGGACTTTCAGTACTTC
CASSATPDFQYF
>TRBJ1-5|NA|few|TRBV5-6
TGTGCCAGCAGCTTGGACGAGACAGGCAATCAGCCCCAGCATTTT
CASSLDETGNQPQHF
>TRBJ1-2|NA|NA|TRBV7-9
TGTGCCAGCAGCTTATCTGCAGTTGTGGGGATAGGGGGCTACACCTTC
CASSLSAVVGIGGYTF
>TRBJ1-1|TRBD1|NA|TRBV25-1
TGTGCCAGCAGGGACAGGTTTTCGGCTGGAGCTTTCTTT
CASRDRFSAGAFF
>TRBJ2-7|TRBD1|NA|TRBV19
TGTGCCAGTAGTACCGCGACAGGGATAGCCTACGAGCAGTACTTC
CASSTATGIAYEQYF
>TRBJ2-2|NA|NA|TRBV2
TGTGCCAGCAGTGCGAGACAGCCGAACACCGGGGAGCTGTTTTTT
CASSARQPNTGELFF
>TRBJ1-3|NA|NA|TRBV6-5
TGTGCCAGCAGTTTACAGGGTGATGGAAACACCATATATTTT
CASSLQGDGNTIYF
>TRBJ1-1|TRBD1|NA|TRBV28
TGTGCCATCCTCGACAGGGGGGGATACACTGAAGCTTTCTTT
CAILDRGGYTEAFF
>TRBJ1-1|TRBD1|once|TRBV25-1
TGTGCCAGCAGTCGCACAGGGGGCGCTTGGACTGAAGCTTTCTTT
CASSRTGGAWTEAFF
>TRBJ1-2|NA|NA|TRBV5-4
TGTGCCAGCAGCTTGGGAGGGGGGGAAGTGGATGGCTACACCTTC
CASSLGGGEVDGYTF
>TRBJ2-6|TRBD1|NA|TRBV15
TGTGCCACCAGCAGAGGACAGGGGAAGACCGGGGCCAACGTCCTGACTTTC
CATSRGQGKTGANVLTF
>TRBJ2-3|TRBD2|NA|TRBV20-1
TGCAGTGCTAGTCTAGCGGGGGGTCCGAGCCGTGGTACGCAGTATTTT
CSASLAGGPSRGTQYF
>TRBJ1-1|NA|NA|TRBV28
TGTGCCAGTACACTCTCGGGGGGGCGCGCCTTAAGTGAAGCTTTCTTT
CASTLSGGRALSEAFF
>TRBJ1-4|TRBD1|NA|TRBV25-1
TGTGCCAGCAGTGAAGACAGGGTGGATGAAAAACTGTTTTTT
CASSEDRVDEKLFF
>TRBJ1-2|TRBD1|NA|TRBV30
TGTGCCTGGAGTAAACTGGCCGGGACAGACATAATATCTAACTATGGCTACACCTTC
CAWSKLAGTDIISNYGYTF
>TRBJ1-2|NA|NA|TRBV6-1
TGTGCCAGCAGTGAACCGGGACTCGATACGTATGGCTACACCTTC
CASSEPGLDTYGYTF
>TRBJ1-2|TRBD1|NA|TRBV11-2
TGTGCCAGCAGCTCCAGCGACAGGGCGGAGGGCTACACCTTC
CASSSSDRAEGYTF
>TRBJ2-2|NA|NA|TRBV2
TGTGCCAGCACCCCGGGGGTGGCCGGGGAGCTGTTTTTT
CASTPGVAGELFF